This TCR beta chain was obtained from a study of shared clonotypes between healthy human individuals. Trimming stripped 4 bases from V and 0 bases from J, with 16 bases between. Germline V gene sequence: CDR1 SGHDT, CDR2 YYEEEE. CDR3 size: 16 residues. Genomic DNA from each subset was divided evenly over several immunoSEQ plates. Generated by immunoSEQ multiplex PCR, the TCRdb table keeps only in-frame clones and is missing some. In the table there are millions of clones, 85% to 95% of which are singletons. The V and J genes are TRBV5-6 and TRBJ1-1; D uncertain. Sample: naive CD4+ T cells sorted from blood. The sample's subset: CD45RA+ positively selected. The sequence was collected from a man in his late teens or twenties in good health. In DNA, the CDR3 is TGTGCCAGCAGCCCTTCGACACATCCGTTGAACACTGAAGCTTTCTTT. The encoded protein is CASSPSTHPLNTEAFF.